The 5 T cell receptor beta chains presented below share a single source sample, sequenced in a study of blood T cell repertoires in COVID-19. Profiling relied on immunoSEQ multiplex PCR, and the TCRdb table lists in-frame clones only, not all of them. In the table there are over 100,000 clones, approximately 89% of which are singletons. The sequenced sample was peripheral blood. The receptors originated from a man in his forties or fifties with acute or convalescent COVID-19.

The V gene is TRBV5-1, the J gene TRBJ1-1; possible D gene TRBD1, 5 bases. Germline CDR1 SGHRS, CDR2 YFSETQ. The ends were cut back, 0 bases at V and 1 base at J, with 7 bases in the middle. CDR3 length: 14 residues. The CDR3: CASSLVTGNTEAFF. The CDR3 DNA sequence: TGCGCCAGCAGCTTGGTCACAGGGAACACTGAAGCTTTCTTT.

The chain recombines TRBV30 with TRBJ2-1; 8 bases are a match to TRBD1. The V gene end was trimmed by 0 bases and the J gene end by 7 bases; junction bases not matched to a gene: 8. CDR1 and CDR2 (germline): GTSNPN, SVGIG (reference sequence). The CDR3 length is 15 residues. CDR3 nucleotides: TGTGCCTGGAGTGTAGGGCAGGGGGCAGGGAATGAGCAGTTCTTC. Protein product: CAWSVGQGAGNEQFF.

The chain combines TRBV5-5 with TRBJ1-2; tentative D call: TRBD1 (6 bases). Germline assignment: CDR1 SGHKS and CDR2 YYEKEE (reference sequence). The CDR3 covers 15 residues. Trimming pared 5 bases from V and 8 bases from J, leaving 22 bases between. CDR3 nucleotide sequence: TGTGCCAGCAGTCTGGATTTCCAGGGGTCGAAGGGCTACACCTTC. This codes for CASSLDFQGSKGYTF.

For the CDR3, the DNA is TGCGCCAGCAGCTTGGATGGACAGAACTATGGCTACACCTTC. Translated, it gives CASSLDGQNYGYTF. The chain recombines TRBV5-1 with TRBJ1-2, with D tentatively TRBD1 (6 bases). Between the trimmed V and J ends, which lost 0 bases and 2 bases, there was a span of 8 bases. The CDR3 extends over 14 amino acids. Germline V gene lookup returns CDR1 SGHRS and CDR2 YFSETQ. The full variable domain, with the rest looked up from reference TRBV5-1 and TRBJ1-2, is KAGVTQTPRYLIKTRGQQVTLSCSPISGHRSVSWYQQTPGQGLQFLFEYFSETQRNKGNFPGRFSGRQFSNSRSEMNVSTLELGDSALYLCASSLDGQNYGYTFGSGTRLTVV.

The chain is built from TRBV6-5 and TRBJ1-4; D perhaps matches TRBD1 (5 bases). Germline V CDR1 and CDR2: MNHEY, SVGAGI. V was trimmed by 5 bases and J by 8 bases, leaving 18 bases between them. This CDR3 region has 15 residues. The CDR3 loop is CASSPVGQKGEKLFF. The CDR3 coding sequence is TGTGCCAGCAGTCCTGTTGGCCAGAAGGGGGAAAAACTGTTTTTT.